The 24 T cell receptor beta chains given below trace back to one sample, sequenced in a study of blood T cell repertoires in COVID-19. The data were produced by immunoSEQ multiplex PCR, yet TCRdb's version contains in-frame clones alone and is incomplete. The sample lists around 450,000 clones, 75% to 90% seen once, with 4% to 4.5% in the top ten. Sequenced material: peripheral blood. Receptors were obtained from a woman aged 25 to 39 with acute or convalescent COVID-19.

This chain joins TRBV10-3 and TRBJ1-2, with D maybe TRBD1 (5 bases). The V and J ends lost 5 bases and 5 bases respectively, with 24 bases between them. The CDR3 runs 17 residues. Germline V lookup: CDR1 ENHRY, CDR2 SYGVKD. The CDR3 is CAISTSPGTGVRYGYTF. CDR3 DNA sequence: TGTGCCATCAGTACCTCACCCGGGACGGGAGTTAGGTATGGCTACACCTTC.

The rearrangement links TRBV28 to TRBJ2-7; 12 bases fit TRBD2. The germline CDR1 and CDR2 sequences are MDHEN and SYDVKM. V was clipped by 5 bases and J by 6 bases; unmatched bases: 5. CDR3 length equals 14 residues. The CDR3 nucleotides are TGTGCCAGCAGTCCTAGCGGGGGGGCCCCCGAGCAGTACTTC. It translates to CASSPSGGAPEQYF.

Regarding this clone: Its ends do not fully match the called genes, so a read error is possible. Within the sample, other DNA sequences also encode this same CDR3. V gene TRBV6-2 or TRBV6-3 combines with J gene TRBJ2-1; TRBD2 might be the D (6 bases). The CDR3 runs to 14 residues. Germline CDR1 MNHEY, CDR2 SVGEGT. CDR3 nucleotide sequence: TGTGCCAGCAGTTCCTCGGGACTCTTGAATGAACAGTTCTTC. This codes for CASSSSGLLNEQFF.

The chain joins TRBV2 to TRBJ2-5, with a tentative D call TRBD1 (7 bases). The ends were cut back, 6 bases at V and 2 bases at J, with 10 bases in the middle. The germline V gene has CDR1 SNHLY and CDR2 FYNNEI. This CDR3 is built from 13 residues. This chain's CDR3 is CASRAGQQETQYF. The CDR3 nucleotides are TGTGCCAGCAGGGCGGGACAGCAAGAGACCCAGTACTTC.

The chain is built from TRBV6-5 and TRBJ1-1; D call uncertain. Between the trimmed V and J ends, which lost 10 bases and 6 bases, there was a span of 15 bases. Germline values: CDR1 MNHEY, CDR2 SVGAGI. This CDR3 spans 12 amino acids. In DNA form, the CDR3 reads TGTGCCACCTCAATCGGCGGCCCTGAAGCTTTCTTT. Translation gives CATSIGGPEAFF.

This clone showed up just a few times. The chain recombines TRBV7-2 with TRBJ2-7; D ambiguous. The CDR3 loop spans 11 amino acids. V shed 5 bases and J shed 3 bases, with 5 bases lying between them. From germline, CDR1 is SGHTA and CDR2 FQGNSA. DNA of the CDR3: TGTGCCAGCAGCGTCAACTACGAGCAGTACTTC. The encoded protein is CASSVNYEQYF.

This chain uses TRBV9 with TRBJ2-7; weak D call: TRBD1 (6 bases). Looked up from germline, CDR1 is SGDLS and CDR2 is YYNGEE. V was clipped by 3 bases and J by 0 bases, with 10 bases between them. The CDR3 consists of 14 residues. CDR3 bases: TGTGCCAGCAGCGAAGGACAGCACTCCTACGAGCAGTACTTC. Residues: CASSEGQHSYEQYF.

This chain links TRBV2 with TRBJ2-3; 13 positions agree with TRBD2. Germline V gene lookup returns CDR1 SNHLY and CDR2 FYNNEI. There are 17 residues in the CDR3. The V gene end was trimmed by 3 bases and the J gene end by 2 bases; junction bases not matched to a gene: 5. CDR3 nucleotide sequence: TGTGCCAGCAGTGAGACTAGCGGGGGGTACCTCACAGATACGCAGTATTTT. Amino acid sequence: CASSETSGGYLTDTQYF. Drawing the rest from reference TRBV2 and TRBJ2-3, the complete variable domain is EPEVTQTPSHQVTQMGQEVILRCVPISNHLYFYWYRQILGQKVEFLVSFYNNEISEKSEIFDDQFSVERPDGSNFTLKIRSTKLEDSAMYFCASSETSGGYLTDTQYFGPGTRLTVL.

The V call is TRBV5-5, the J call TRBJ2-2; D gene unclear. The CDR3 spans 13 residues. Trimming shortened V by 7 bases and J by 6 bases, and 13 bases separated the two germline ends. Germline-derived CDR1 and CDR2 are SGHKS and YYEKEE (reference sequence). The CDR3 loop reads CASLESRAGELFF. Here the CDR3 DNA reads TGTGCCAGCCTAGAGAGTCGGGCCGGGGAGCTGTTTTTT. Supplemented by reference TRBV5-5 and TRBJ2-2, the full variable domain reads DAGVTQSPTHLIKTRGQQVTLRCSPISGHKSVSWYQQVLGQGPQFIFQYYEKEERGRGNFPDRFSARQFPNYSSELNVNALLLGDSALYLCASLESRAGELFFGEGSRLTVL.

V is TRBV4-1 and J is TRBJ2-3; D is possibly TRBD2 (6 bases). Deletions cut 0 bases from V and 0 bases from J, with 16 bases between. Germline CDR1 reads MGHRA; CDR2 reads YSYEKL. The CDR3 length is 18 residues. The CDR3 nucleotides are TGCGCCAGCAGCCAAGATAATCTAGGAGGGGCTAGCACAGATACGCAGTATTTT. The encoded protein is CASSQDNLGGASTDTQYF.

This clone was found once. The chain joins TRBV28 to TRBJ1-2, with D possibly TRBD1 on 5 matching bases. Deletions cut 5 bases from V and 6 bases from J, with 16 bases between. Germline loops: CDR1 MDHEN, CDR2 SYDVKM. The CDR3 spans 14 residues. CDR3 in DNA: TGTGCCAGCAGTAAACTTCAGGGTCATCATGGCTACACCTTC. The encoded protein is CASSKLQGHHGYTF.

V gene TRBV3-1 (or the pseudogene TRBV3-2) combines with J gene TRBJ1-2; TRBD1 matches 7 bases. The J segment lost 0 bases and the V segment lost 4 bases, leaving 14 bases of the junction unmatched. The CDR3 totals 18 residues. In germline, CDR1 is LGHDT, CDR2 YNNKEL (reference sequence). The CDR3 sequence is CASSLRSTGEFSNYGYTF. The CDR3, as DNA: TGTGCCAGCAGCCTCAGAAGCACAGGGGAGTTTTCTAACTATGGCTACACCTTC.

About this clone itself: The sample carries other DNA sequences with the same CDR3. The genes are TRBV5-1 and TRBJ2-5, with D uncertain. CDR3 length: 13 amino acids. V was pared by 4 bases and J by 4 bases, with 11 bases between. Germline CDR1 SGHRS, CDR2 YFSETQ. The CDR3 is CASSSISGETQYF. In nucleotides, the CDR3 is TGCGCCAGCAGCAGTATCTCCGGAGAGACCCAGTACTTC.

This chain joins TRBV3-1 (or the pseudogene TRBV3-2) and TRBJ1-1; D is perhaps TRBD1 (5 bases). The V end lost 4 bases, the J end lost 5 bases, and 17 bases lay between the germline ends. From germline, CDR1 is LGHDT and CDR2 YNNKEL (reference sequence). The CDR3 covers 15 residues. Written as DNA, the CDR3 is TGTGCCAGCAGCCCCCGCAGCAGGGAAGGAACTGAAGCTTTCTTT. Residues: CASSPRSREGTEAFF.

The chain has TRBV6-6 and TRBJ2-7; D not certain. This CDR3 spans 12 amino acids. V lost 2 bases and J lost 3, with 5 bases in between. Per the germline V gene, CDR1 is MNHNY and CDR2 is SVGAGI (reference sequence). The CDR3 region is CASSYLDYEQYF. For the CDR3, the DNA is TGTGCCAGCAGTTACCTAGACTACGAGCAGTACTTC.

The V gene is TRBV30, the J gene TRBJ2-2; perhaps TRBD2 as D (7 bases). The CDR3 totals 15 residues. The germline V gene encodes CDR1 GTSNPN and CDR2 SVGIG (reference sequence). V lost 3 bases and J 4 bases, leaving 15 bases between the germline ends. CDR3 in amino acids: CAWRGGAEGTGELFF. The CDR3 nucleotides are TGTGCCTGGAGGGGGGGGGCAGAGGGCACCGGGGAGCTGTTTTTT.

The chain combines TRBV6-1 with TRBJ2-4, with a weak D call TRBD1 (5 bases). Germline V gene lookup returns CDR1 MNHNS and CDR2 SASEGT. With 2 bases removed from V and 0 bases from J, the gap between germline ends came to 17 bases. The CDR3 spans 18 residues. In nucleotides, the CDR3 is TGTGCCAGCAGTGAAAGGGGTTTATCAGGCCTAGCCAAAAACATTCAGTACTTC. Protein: CASSERGLSGLAKNIQYF.

The rearrangement links TRBV19 to TRBJ1-2, with 7 bases aligning to TRBD1. This CDR3 is built from 14 residues. V shed 3 bases and J 8 bases; nucleotides not matched to a gene: 9. The germline V gene encodes CDR1 LNHDA and CDR2 SQIVND (reference sequence). CDR3 in DNA: TGTGCCAGTAGTATCCGTGGGGACAGTTGGGGCTACACCTTC. Translation: CASSIRGDSWGYTF. Filled out from reference TRBV19 and TRBJ1-2, the complete variable domain reads DGGITQSPKYLFRKEGQNVTLSCEQNLNHDAMYWYRQDPGQGLRLIYYSQIVNDFQKGDIAEGYSVSREKKESFPLTVTSAQKNPTAFYLCASSIRGDSWGYTFGSGTRLTVV.

In its sample, this clone was seen once. Other DNA sequences from this sample encode an identical CDR3 as well. As DNA, the CDR3 is TGTGCCAGCAGCTTGGGAAGGACAGGGAATATCTACGAGCAGTACTTC. This gives the protein CASSLGRTGNIYEQYF. This chain links TRBV7-8 with TRBJ2-7, with 8 bases that match TRBD1. Germline CDR1 reads SGHVS; CDR2 reads FQNEAQ. The V gene end was trimmed by 3 bases and the J gene end by 3 bases; junction bases not matched to a gene: 10. The CDR3 extends over 16 amino acids.

The chain recombines TRBV19 with TRBJ1-1; D call uncertain. The CDR3 covers 13 residues. The germline CDR1 and CDR2 sequences are LNHDA and SQIVND (reference sequence). The V gene lost 7 bases and the J gene lost 9 bases, with 18 bases spanning the gap. CDR3 coding DNA: TGTGCCAGTAAACATAAATTACACGTGAAAGCTTTCTTT. This codes for CASKHKLHVKAFF. The whole variable domain, filled in from reference TRBV19 and TRBJ1-1, reads DGGITQSPKYLFRKEGQNVTLSCEQNLNHDAMYWYRQDPGQGLRLIYYSQIVNDFQKGDIAEGYSVSREKKESFPLTVTSAQKNPTAFYLCASKHKLHVKAFFGQGTRLTVV.

The gene calls are TRBV4-1 and TRBJ1-1; D remains ambiguous. V gave up 3 bases and J gave up 8 bases, with 13 bases separating them. Germline assignment: CDR1 MGHRA and CDR2 YSYEKL. The CDR3 totals 13 residues. CDR3 sequence reads: CASSQSTGGEAFF. The CDR3 DNA follows: TGCGCCAGCAGCCAGAGTACGGGAGGCGAAGCTTTCTTT.

V gene TRBV28 combines with J gene TRBJ2-1, with a possible D match to TRBD2 (6 bases). V lost 4 bases and J 7 bases, leaving 17 bases between the germline ends. Germline assignment: CDR1 MDHEN and CDR2 SYDVKM. CDR3 length: 15 amino acids. CDR3 loop: CASSYSGVSLNEQFF. For the CDR3, the DNA is TGTGCCAGCAGTTATTCGGGGGTTAGTTTAAATGAGCAGTTCTTC.

This chain connects TRBV5-6 to TRBJ1-2, with 7 bases aligning to TRBD1. Losses at the gene ends were 0 bases for V and 7 bases for J; bases not matched to a gene: 12. Germline CDR1 is SGHDT and CDR2 is YYEEEE. This CDR3 has 16 amino acids. CDR3: CASSLDRGTAISGYTF. CDR3 DNA sequence: TGTGCCAGCAGCTTGGACCGGGGGACAGCAATTTCTGGCTACACCTTC.

As concerns this clone: Other DNA sequences from this sample encode an identical CDR3 as well. The V gene is TRBV6-5, the J gene TRBJ1-2, with a tentative D call TRBD1 (5 bases). Germline CDR1 reads MNHEY; CDR2 reads SVGAGI. The V gene lost 3 bases and the J gene lost 5 bases, with 13 bases spanning the gap. The CDR3 is made up of 14 amino acids. CDR3 amino acids: CASSYSGGGYGYTF. In DNA, the CDR3 is TGTGCCAGCAGTTATTCGGGGGGTGGGTATGGCTACACCTTC.